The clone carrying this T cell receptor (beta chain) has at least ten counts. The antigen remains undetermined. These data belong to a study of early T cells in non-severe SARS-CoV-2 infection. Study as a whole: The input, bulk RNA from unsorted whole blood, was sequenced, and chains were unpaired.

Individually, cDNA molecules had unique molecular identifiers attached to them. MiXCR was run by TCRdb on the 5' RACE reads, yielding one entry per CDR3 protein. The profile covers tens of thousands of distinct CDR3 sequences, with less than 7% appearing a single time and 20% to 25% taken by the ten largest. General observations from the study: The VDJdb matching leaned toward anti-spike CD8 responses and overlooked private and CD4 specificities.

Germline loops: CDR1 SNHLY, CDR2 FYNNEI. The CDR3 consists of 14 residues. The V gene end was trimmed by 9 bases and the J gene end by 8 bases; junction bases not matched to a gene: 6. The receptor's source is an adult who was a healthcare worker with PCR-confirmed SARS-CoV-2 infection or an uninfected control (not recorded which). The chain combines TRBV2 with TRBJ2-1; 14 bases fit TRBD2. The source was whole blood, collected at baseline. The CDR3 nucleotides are TGTGCCAGACAGGGGACTAGCGGGAGTGATGAGCAGTTCTTC. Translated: CARQGTSGSDEQFF.